This T cell receptor beta chain was identified in a study of T cell responses to AZD1222 COVID-19 vaccine. Produced via immunoSEQ multiplex PCR; TCRdb's table is partial and in-frame only. This table holds some 150,000 clones, about nine tenths found once. CDR1 and CDR2 (germline): SGHAT, FQNNGV. V gave up 3 bases and J gave up 1 base, with 9 bases separating them. The CDR3 runs 14 residues. This material consisted of peripheral blood, taken on day 0 of AZD1222 vaccination. V is TRBV11-2 and J is TRBJ1-1; no definite D call. This receptor was taken from an adult in good health. CDR3 loop: CASSFKLGNTEAFF. In DNA form, the CDR3 reads TGTGCCAGCAGCTTTAAACTAGGGAACACTGAAGCTTTCTTT.